This T cell receptor (beta chain) was identified in a study of T cell repertoires in cytomegalovirus infection. In the study overall: Alongside well-studied HLA-B-restricted CMV epitopes, recently identified HLA-C-restricted CMV epitopes were also used. Study results and limitations: Across the ex vivo response, the dominant clonotypes were HLA-C-restricted CMV-specific TCR beta clonotypes.

TCRdb re-derived calls from the reads in MiXCR, one entry per CDR3 protein. Of some 71,000 distinct CDR3 sequences detected, about 26% appear once; the ten largest clones hold roughly three fifths. Note on this clonotype: As yet, its antigen is unknown.

This sequence was found in a human donor in good health (CMV status not recorded). Some clones in this sample may be carry-over from other donors' samples. Sequences were derived from CD8+ T cells from cultured PBMCs, sampled from culture after CMV antigen stimulation.

The CDR3 bases are TGCGCCAGCAGCCAAGATAAGGGGGTGAGCTATGGCTACACCTTC. Translating it yields CASSQDKGVSYGYTF. The chain recombines TRBV4-3 with TRBJ1-2; a weak D match, TRBD1 (6 bases). CDR3 length equals 15 residues. The V end lost 0 bases, the J end lost 4 bases, and 12 bases lay between the germline ends. Germline loops: CDR1 LGHNA, CDR2 YSLEER.